These 30 T cell receptor beta chains came from one sample sequenced in a study of T cell changes during pregnancy in multiple sclerosis. Generated by immunoSEQ multiplex PCR, the TCRdb table keeps only in-frame clones and is missing some. Of 15,000 to 20,000 clones listed, around nine tenths are singletons. The material was CD4+ T cells from peripheral blood mononuclear cells, obtained in the first trimester of pregnancy. These receptors were obtained from a female donor in good health, enrolled as a control in a pregnancy study.

V usage is TRBV5-4 and J usage is TRBJ1-4; 9 positions match TRBD1. Germline assignment: CDR1 SGHNT and CDR2 YYREEE (reference sequence). The length of the CDR3 is 16 residues. Unmatched junction bases numbered 6, after V lost 1 base and J lost 5 bases. CDR3 residues: CASSLKGQGTNEKLFF. The CDR3 DNA follows: TGTGCCAGCAGCTTGAAGGGACAGGGCACGAATGAAAAACTGTTTTTT.

CDR3 DNA sequence: TGTGCCAGCAGCTTACGGGCGGGAGCGTCCCGTCGGGGGACCCAGTACTTC. Its translation is CASSLRAGASRRGTQYF. This rearrangement joins TRBV5-4 to TRBJ2-5; 7 bases line up with TRBD2. After removal of 2 bases from V and 7 bases from J, the junction contained 17 bases not matched to a gene. The CDR3 has 17 amino acids. Per germline, CDR1 SGHNT and CDR2 YYREEE (reference sequence).

The chain employs TRBV6-5 and TRBJ1-1, with D possibly matching TRBD1 (5 bases). Germline values: CDR1 MNHEY, CDR2 SVGAGI. Trimming took 0 bases from V and 1 from J, leaving 9 bases between them. The CDR3 totals 15 residues. CDR3: CASSYSLQGNTEAFF. The CDR3 region has the DNA TGTGCCAGCAGTTACTCGCTCCAGGGGAACACTGAAGCTTTCTTT.

The chain employs TRBV7-8 and TRBJ2-2; 15 bases match TRBD2. Germline V gene lookup returns CDR1 SGHVS and CDR2 FQNEAQ. The CDR3 has 16 residues. V shed 10 bases, J shed 5 bases, and the junction held 8 bases outside the gene matches. The CDR3 reads CATTGLAGGKTGELFF. CDR3 nucleotide sequence: TGTGCCACGACCGGACTAGCGGGAGGGAAAACCGGGGAGCTGTTTTTT.

The chain carries TRBV7-9 and TRBJ2-4, with 7 bases matching TRBD1. Germline V CDR1 and CDR2: SEHNR, FQNEAQ (reference sequence). The CDR3 contains 16 residues. The V segment lost 3 bases and the J segment 7 bases; nucleotides outside the gene matches: 12. This chain's CDR3 is CASSFRQGWTGNIQYF. DNA for the CDR3: TGTGCCAGCAGCTTCCGACAGGGATGGACCGGTAACATTCAGTACTTC.

The CDR3: CASSQHEGSEAFF. The CDR3 DNA reads as TGTGCCAGCAGCCAACACGAGGGAAGTGAAGCTTTCTTT. V usage is TRBV5-4 and J usage is TRBJ1-1; D unresolved. The CDR3 loop spans 13 amino acids. Looked up from germline, CDR1 is SGHNT and CDR2 is YYREEE (reference sequence). V shed 4 bases and J shed 7 bases, with 14 bases lying between them.

J is TRBJ1-1 and V is TRBV19; TRBD1 aligns across 12 bases. This CDR3 has 16 residues. From germline, CDR1 is LNHDA and CDR2 SQIVND (reference sequence). J lost 5 bases, V lost 7 bases, and 11 bases had no gene match. DNA for the CDR3: TGTGCCAGTAAGGTTCCGGGACAGGGGGCGGGAACTGAAGCTTTCTTT. Protein sequence: CASKVPGQGAGTEAFF.

The chain couples TRBV20-1 to TRBJ1-2; TRBD1 might be the D (6 bases). The CDR3 totals 11 residues. Germline V gene data show CDR1 as DFQATT and CDR2 as SNEGSKA (reference sequence). This CDR3 is CSPRGSYGYTF. Here the CDR3 DNA reads TGCAGCCCGAGGGGGTCCTATGGCTACACCTTC.

The J gene is TRBJ2-1, the V gene TRBV9; 11 nucleotides align to TRBD2. Germline V lookup: CDR1 SGDLS, CDR2 YYNGEE. Losses at the gene ends were 4 bases for V and 4 bases for J; bases not matched to a gene: 7. The CDR3 has 16 amino acids. CDR3 amino acids: CASSLRTSGLYNEQFF. CDR3 sequence (DNA): TGTGCCAGCAGCCTACGGACTAGCGGGCTTTACAATGAGCAGTTCTTC.

The chain couples TRBV11-2 to TRBJ2-1, with D possibly TRBD1 on 5 matching bases. CDR3 length: 13 residues. The germline V and J ends were trimmed by 1 base and 6 bases, with 7 bases remaining between them. In germline, CDR1 is SGHAT, CDR2 FQNNGV. The CDR3 coding sequence is TGTGCCAGCAGCTTAGGCAGGGTCAATGAGCAGTTCTTC. Translating gives CASSLGRVNEQFF.

The V gene is TRBV13, the J gene TRBJ2-1, with D perhaps matching TRBD2 (7 bases). This CDR3 region has 15 residues. In germline, CDR1 is PRHDT, CDR2 FYEKMQ (reference sequence). V lost 8 bases, J lost 5 bases, and 19 bases lay in between. CDR3 in amino acids: CASVRVAGANNEQFF. The CDR3 DNA follows: TGTGCCAGCGTACGAGTTGCGGGGGCGAACAATGAGCAGTTCTTC.

This clone was observed once. J is TRBJ2-1 and V is TRBV18; no reliable D call. The CDR3 extends over 13 amino acids. Trimming pared 3 bases from V and 7 bases from J, leaving 10 bases between. Germline CDR1 and CDR2: KGHSH and LQKENI. The CDR3 loop is CASSPTRGNEQFF. DNA of the CDR3: TGTGCCAGCTCACCTACCAGAGGAAATGAGCAGTTCTTC.

The CDR3 protein is CASSLAGRVAQPQHF. The CDR3 DNA reads as TGTGCCAGCAGCTTAGCGGGGCGCGTGGCTCAGCCCCAGCATTTT. V is TRBV7-2 and J is TRBJ1-5; possible D gene TRBD1, 5 bases. CDR3 size: 15 residues. From germline, CDR1 is SGHTA and CDR2 FQGNSA. Trimming cost V 0 bases and J 6 bases, with 12 bases left between them.

The gene calls are TRBV5-1 and TRBJ1-3, with 7 bases lining up with TRBD1. Germline lookup yields CDR1 SGHRS and CDR2 YFSETQ. The length of the CDR3 is 16 residues. V lost 2 bases to trimming and J lost 0 bases; unmatched junction nucleotides: 5. CDR3 in amino acids: CASSLNDRVSGNTIYF. In nucleotides, the CDR3 is TGCGCCAGCAGCTTAAACGACAGGGTCTCTGGAAACACCATATATTTT.

The rearrangement uses TRBV2 and TRBJ1-4; maybe TRBD1 (5 bases). The CDR3 length is 12 residues. Deletions cut 3 bases from V and 8 bases from J, with 7 bases between. Germline-derived CDR1 and CDR2 are SNHLY and FYNNEI. This CDR3 reads CASSERTEKLFF. Written as DNA, the CDR3 is TGTGCCAGCAGTGAGAGGACAGAAAAACTGTTTTTT. The full variable domain, rest sourced from reference TRBV2 and TRBJ1-4, is EPEVTQTPSHQVTQMGQEVILRCVPISNHLYFYWYRQILGQKVEFLVSFYNNEISEKSEIFDDQFSVERPDGSNFTLKIRSTKLEDSAMYFCASSERTEKLFFGSGTQLSVL.

As for this clone: Being one base from a much bigger clone, this may be a read error. This chain connects TRBV7-2 to TRBJ2-1; 10 nucleotides line up with TRBD2. The junction had 13 bases not matched to a gene; V was cut back by 5 bases and J by 9 bases. The CDR3 is 16 amino acids. CDR1 and CDR2 (germline): SGHTA, FQGNSA. The CDR3 DNA is TGTGCCAGCAGCCCCGGGACTAGCGAGGCCCTGGGTGAGCAGTTCTTC. Translation: CASSPGTSEALGEQFF.

The rearrangement links TRBV5-6 to TRBJ2-1, with 9 bases identical to TRBD2. V was pared by 2 bases and J by 9 bases, with 15 bases of the junction left unmatched. CDR3 size: 17 residues. From germline, CDR1 is SGHDT and CDR2 YYEEEE. Written as DNA, the CDR3 is TGTGCCAGCAGCTTCCTTATATCTGCGGGAGGGAATCGTGAGCAGTTCTTC. Its translation: CASSFLISAGGNREQFF. Drawing the rest from reference TRBV5-6 and TRBJ2-1, the complete variable domain is DAGVTQSPTHLIKTRGQQVTLRCSPKSGHDTVSWYQQALGQGPQFIFQYYEEEERQRGNFPDRFSGHQFPNYSSELNVNALLLGDSALYLCASSFLISAGGNREQFFGPGTRLTVL.

For this clone: At one end the junction does not follow the germline gene, possibly because of a read error. V and J are TRBV5-1 and TRBJ1-6; TRBD1 is a possible D gene (6 bases). From germline, CDR1 is SGHRS and CDR2 YFSETQ. The CDR3 totals 15 residues. This chain's CDR3 is CASRRDISDNSPLHF. CDR3 DNA: TGCGCCAGCAGAAGGGACATCTCCGATAATTCACCCCTCCACTTT.

The chain links TRBV28 to TRBJ2-5; 8 bases agree with TRBD2. The CDR3 runs to 12 residues. Germline-derived CDR1 and CDR2 are MDHEN and SYDVKM. The V and J ends lost 2 bases and 7 bases, in that order; junction bases with no gene match: 0. CDR3 DNA sequence: TGTGCCAGCAGTTTAGCGGGGGGGACCCAGTACTTC. Translated, it gives CASSLAGGTQYF.

This sequence joins TRBV7-9 and TRBJ2-4; 7 bases line up with TRBD2. The CDR3 loop spans 13 amino acids. Unmatched junction bases numbered 12, after V lost 7 bases and J lost 12 bases. Germline V gene data show CDR1 as SEHNR and CDR2 as FQNEAQ (reference sequence). The CDR3 here is CASTHILGGTQYF. The CDR3 DNA reads TGTGCCAGCACCCACATCCTGGGGGGGACTCAGTACTTC.

The chain links TRBV28 to TRBJ1-1; 7 nucleotides agree with TRBD1. Trimming took 4 bases from V and 0 from J; bases not matched to a gene: 5. Germline CDR1 is MDHEN and CDR2 is SYDVKM. The CDR3 is made up of 15 amino acids. CDR3 bases: TGTGCCAGCAGTTCAAGGACAGGAATGAACACTGAAGCTTTCTTT. This codes for CASSSRTGMNTEAFF.

The V gene is TRBV29-1, the J gene TRBJ1-2; 10 nucleotides align to TRBD1. This CDR3 comprises 12 residues. The germline CDR1 and CDR2 sequences are SQVTM and ANQGSEA. The V segment lost 7 bases and the J segment 6 bases; nucleotides outside the gene matches: 5. The CDR3 loop is CSAGQGDDGYTF. The CDR3 nucleotides read TGCAGCGCAGGACAGGGGGATGATGGCTACACCTTC. The variable domain in full, completed from reference TRBV29-1 and TRBJ1-2, reads SAVISQKPSRDICQRGTSLTIQCQVDSQVTMMFWYRQQPGQSLTLIATANQGSEATYESGFVIDKFPISRPNLTFSTLTVSNMSPEDSSIYLCSAGQGDDGYTFGSGTRLTVV.

DNA for the CDR3: TGTGCCAGCAGCCTGTCAGGGACTGGGGCCAACGTCCTGACTTTC. It specifies CASSLSGTGANVLTF. V and J are TRBV14 and TRBJ2-6; D is perhaps TRBD1 (5 bases). V lost 4 bases and J lost 2, with 9 bases in between. The CDR3 length is 15 residues. Per the germline V gene, CDR1 is SGHDN and CDR2 is FVKESK.

The V gene is TRBV4-2, the J gene TRBJ2-5; TRBD2 matches 7 bases. From germline, CDR1 is LGHNA and CDR2 YNFKEQ. The CDR3 has 18 residues. J lost 5 bases, V lost 1 base, and 16 bases had no gene match. The CDR3 nucleotides are TGTGCCAGCAGCCAAGGGGCGCTAGCGGCCCCCACGGGGGAGACCCAGTACTTC. It yields the protein CASSQGALAAPTGETQYF.

This chain connects TRBV7-2 to TRBJ2-7, with a possible D match to TRBD1 (6 bases). Trimming removed 2 bases from V and 2 bases from J, with 10 bases in between. Germline V gene data show CDR1 as SGHTA and CDR2 as FQGNSA. This CDR3 is 14 amino acids long. The CDR3 DNA reads TGTGCCAGCAGCTTACAGGGACACACCTACGAGCAGTACTTC. This encodes CASSLQGHTYEQYF.

The V gene is TRBV18, the J gene TRBJ2-7; D is uncertain. This CDR3 region has 12 residues. The V gene lost 4 bases and the J gene lost 3 bases, with 7 bases spanning the gap. From germline, CDR1 is KGHSH and CDR2 LQKENI. CDR3 nucleotide sequence: TGTGCCAGCTCACAAGAGCGCTACGAGCAGTACTTC. The encoded protein is CASSQERYEQYF.

Here the CDR3 reads CASSEAGLGHYGYTF. CDR3 DNA sequence: TGCGCCAGCAGCGAGGCTGGGCTGGGGCACTATGGCTACACCTTC. The rearrangement uses TRBV5-1 and TRBJ1-2, with D possibly TRBD1 on 5 matching bases. The V and J ends lost 4 bases and 3 bases respectively, with 16 bases between them. The CDR3 is made up of 15 amino acids. Germline assignment: CDR1 SGHRS and CDR2 YFSETQ.

The V gene is TRBV7-2, the J gene TRBJ2-3; 9 bases are a match to TRBD2. The V segment lost 4 bases and the J segment 5 bases; nucleotides outside the gene matches: 10. The CDR3 totals 16 residues. Germline CDR1 reads SGHTA; CDR2 reads FQGNSA. The CDR3 loop is CASSSRRGGFGDTQYF. In DNA, the CDR3 is TGTGCCAGCAGCTCTAGGCGGGGGGGCTTCGGAGATACGCAGTATTTT. Variable domain in full (rest from reference TRBV7-2 and TRBJ2-3): GAGVSQSPSNKVTEKGKDVELRCDPISGHTALYWYRQSLGQGLEFLIYFQGNSAPDKSGLPSDRFSAERTGGSVSTLTIQRTQQEDSAVYLCASSSRRGGFGDTQYFGPGTRLTVL.

The chain couples TRBV2 to TRBJ1-2, with D tentatively TRBD1 (6 bases). V was cut by 3 bases and J by 7 bases, with 12 bases left in between. This CDR3 is 13 amino acids long. The germline gives CDR1 SNHLY, CDR2 FYNNEI. The CDR3: CASSEYRELGYTF. CDR3 nucleotide sequence: TGTGCCAGCAGTGAGTACAGGGAACTTGGCTACACCTTC. Full variable domain (missing parts from reference TRBV2 and TRBJ1-2): EPEVTQTPSHQVTQMGQEVILRCVPISNHLYFYWYRQILGQKVEFLVSFYNNEISEKSEIFDDQFSVERPDGSNFTLKIRSTKLEDSAMYFCASSEYRELGYTFGSGTRLTVV.

This chain uses TRBV18 with TRBJ2-7; D unclear. Trimming stripped 0 bases from V and 4 bases from J, with 7 bases between. The germline V gene has CDR1 KGHSH and CDR2 LQKENI. The CDR3 runs to 13 residues. The CDR3 DNA reads as TGTGCCAGCTCACCACCTCAAACTTACGAGCAGTACTTC. It specifies CASSPPQTYEQYF.